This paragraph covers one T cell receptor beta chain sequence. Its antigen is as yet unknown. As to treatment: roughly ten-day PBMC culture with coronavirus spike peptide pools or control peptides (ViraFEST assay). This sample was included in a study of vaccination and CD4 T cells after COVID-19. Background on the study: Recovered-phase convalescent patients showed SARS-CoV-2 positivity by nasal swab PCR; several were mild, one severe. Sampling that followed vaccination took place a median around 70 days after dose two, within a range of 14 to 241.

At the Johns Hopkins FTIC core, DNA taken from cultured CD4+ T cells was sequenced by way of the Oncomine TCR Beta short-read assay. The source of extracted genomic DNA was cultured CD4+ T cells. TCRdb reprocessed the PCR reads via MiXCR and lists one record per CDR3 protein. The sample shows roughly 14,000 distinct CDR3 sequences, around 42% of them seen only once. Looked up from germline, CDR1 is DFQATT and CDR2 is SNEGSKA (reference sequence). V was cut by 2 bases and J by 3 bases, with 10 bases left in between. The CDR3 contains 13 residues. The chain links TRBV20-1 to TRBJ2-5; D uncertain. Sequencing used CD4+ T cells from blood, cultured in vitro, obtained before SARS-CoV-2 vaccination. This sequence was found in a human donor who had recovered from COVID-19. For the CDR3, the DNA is TGCAGTGCTAGACCCAGCCTTGAAGAGACCCAGTACTTC. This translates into CSARPSLEETQYF.